This T cell receptor (beta chain) is drawn from a study of T-cell reconstitution after alpha-beta-depleted transplantation in children. The study's findings and limits: Where alpha-beta T cells came from about two months after transplant was reportedly several hundred expanded graft clones. A year had passed since transplant, and T-cell counts and diversity by then came mostly from newly produced T cells.

Deletions cut 3 bases from V and 3 bases from J, with 14 bases between. The CDR3 totals 15 residues. Germline CDR1 and CDR2: ENHRY and SYGVKD. Unique molecular identifiers were incorporated into the prepared TCRbeta library. TCRdb re-called the PCR reads through MiXCR, storing one row per CDR3 protein. In the table there are under 250,000 distinct CDR3 sequences, approximately 15% of which are singletons. This clonotype has just a few counts. Its target is not known. Sequenced material: PBMCs, mostly from graft donor cells, taken 360 days after TCRalphabeta/CD19-depleted stem cell transplant. The TCR was taken from a male patient aged 2-15 years who had a stem cell transplant for acute lymphoblastic leukemia, so the T cells may come from the graft donor. The genes are TRBV10-3 and TRBJ2-5, with D possibly being TRBD2 (5 bases). The CDR3 loop reads CAISDSPSGEETQYF. The CDR3 DNA is TGTGCCATCAGTGACTCTCCCAGCGGTGAAGAGACCCAGTACTTC.